A single sample is the source of the 3 T cell receptor beta chains below, sequenced in a study of T cells in Graves' hyperthyroidism and ophthalmopathy. TCR beta CDR3 sequences were amplified from RNA transcripts. First-round RT-PCR targeting the TCR CDR3 was performed with the HTBI primer set. Via MiXCR, TCRdb re-called the multiplex PCR reads, giving one row per CDR3 protein. This table has some 460,000 distinct CDR3 sequences, 15% to 19% appearing once. Sequenced: blood. These receptors were obtained from a young woman with Graves' hyperthyroidism.

There are many counts of this clonotype. V gene TRBV2 combines with J gene TRBJ1-1; 7 nucleotides line up with TRBD1. With 6 bases clipped from V and 1 base from J, the junction kept 5 bases outside the gene matches. CDR1 and CDR2 (germline): SNHLY, FYNNEI. CDR3 length: 14 residues. Here the CDR3 reads CASRQGGPNTEAFF. CDR3 bases: TGTGCCAGCAGGCAGGGGGGTCCGAACACTGAAGCTTTCTTT.

This clonotype was counted ten times or more. The chain employs TRBV20-1 and TRBJ1-1; possible D gene TRBD1, 6 bases. The CDR3 spans 13 residues. The germline gives CDR1 DFQATT, CDR2 SNEGSKA (reference sequence). The V gene lost 4 bases and the J gene lost 2 bases, with 11 bases spanning the gap. The CDR3: CSATLDRNTEAFF. The CDR3 coding sequence is TGCAGTGCTACACTGGACAGAAACACTGAAGCTTTCTTT.

This clonotype was seen more than once but under ten times. The chain is built from TRBV4-1 and TRBJ2-7; no reliable D call. V was pared by 0 bases and J by 4 bases, with 10 bases between. The CDR3 runs to 14 residues. CDR1 and CDR2 (germline): MGHRA, YSYEKL. CDR3 sequence reads: CASSQEHPGYEQYF. The CDR3 DNA sequence: TGCGCCAGCAGCCAAGAACATCCGGGTTACGAGCAGTACTTC.